This T cell receptor beta chain was recovered during a study of blood T cell repertoires in COVID-19. Germline CDR1 reads MNHEY; CDR2 reads SVGAGI. The V and J ends lost 7 bases and 9 bases, in that order; junction bases with no gene match: 11. The CDR3 runs to 15 residues. Libraries were prepared by immunoSEQ multiplex PCR; TCRdb keeps only in-frame clonotypes and omits some of them. The sample includes around 180,000 clones, around 89% of them seen just once. This clone was detected only a few times. Sequenced input: peripheral blood. The chain has TRBV6-5 and TRBJ1-6; TRBD1 matches 8 bases. This clonotype was sampled from a human donor in a cohort sampled during active COVID-19. CDR3 sequence reads: CASTEYGTGRSPLHF. The CDR3 nucleotides are TGTGCCAGCACCGAGTACGGGACAGGTCGTTCACCCCTCCACTTT.